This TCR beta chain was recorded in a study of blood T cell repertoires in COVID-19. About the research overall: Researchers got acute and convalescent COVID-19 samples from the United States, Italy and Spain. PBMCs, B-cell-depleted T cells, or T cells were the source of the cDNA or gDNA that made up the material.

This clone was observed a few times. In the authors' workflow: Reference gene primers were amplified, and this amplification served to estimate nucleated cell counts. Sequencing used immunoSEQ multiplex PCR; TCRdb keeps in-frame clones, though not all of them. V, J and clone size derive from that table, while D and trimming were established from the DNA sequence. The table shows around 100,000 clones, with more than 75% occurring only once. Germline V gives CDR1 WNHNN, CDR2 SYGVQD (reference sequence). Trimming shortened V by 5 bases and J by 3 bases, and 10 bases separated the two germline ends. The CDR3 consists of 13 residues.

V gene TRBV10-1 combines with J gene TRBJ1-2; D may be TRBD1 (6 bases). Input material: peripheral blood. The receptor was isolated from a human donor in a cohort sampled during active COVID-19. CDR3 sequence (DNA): TGCGCCAGCAGTCACAGACAGGACTATGGCTACACCTTC. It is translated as CASSHRQDYGYTF.